This is a list of T cell receptor beta chains from one sample in a study of beta chain features in type 1 diabetes. Measured with immunoSEQ multiplex PCR; TCRdb has only the in-frame clones, and not every one. The table shows some 150,000 clones, with nearly 50% occurring only once. The sample consisted of Tregs from blood. The receptors here all came from a young man in good health. Both conserved end residues are part of each CDR3. The order of the fields is D gene, J gene, clone size, V gene, CDR3 DNA, CDR3 protein. The D gene is left open where the match is weak. Expanded clones are given a class, and other clones once, few, many or no size at all.

NA,TRBJ2-5,NA,TRBV28,TGTGCCAGCAGTGAGACAGGAGGCTGGGAGACCCAGTACTTC,CASSETGGWETQYF
NA,TRBJ2-2,NA,TRBV7-9,TGTGCCAGCAGCTATGACTATTCAACCGGGGAGCTGTTTTTT,CASSYDYSTGELFF
NA,TRBJ2-7,few,TRBV6-5,TGTGCCAGCAGCGCAACGACTTCGAACGAGCAGTACTTC,CASSATTSNEQYF
TRBD2,TRBJ2-1,NA,TRBV28,TGTGCCAGCAGTAGACTAGCGGGAGGGATCCTCTACAATGAGCAGTTCTTC,CASSRLAGGILYNEQFF
NA,TRBJ1-5,NA,TRBV28,TGTGCCAGCAGTTTAGGGACATTTAATAGCAATCAGCCCCAGCATTTT,CASSLGTFNSNQPQHF
TRBD2,TRBJ2-2,few,TRBV27,TGTGCCAGCAAGGGACTAGCGGTGGCCGGGGAGCTGTTTTTT,CASKGLAVAGELFF
NA,TRBJ1-2,few,TRBV6-4,TGTGCCAGCACCCGTACGGCGGGAGGGAACTATGGCTACACCTTC,CASTRTAGGNYGYTF
NA,TRBJ2-5,NA,TRBV6-5,TGTGCCAGCAGTTACTCACAGCAAGAGACCCAGTACTTC,CASSYSQQETQYF
NA,TRBJ2-5,NA,TRBV7-9,TGTGCCAGCAGTCCACAGGGAGAGACCCAGTACTTC,CASSPQGETQYF
NA,TRBJ2-4,few,TRBV28,TGTGCCAGCAGTTTGGCGGGTCTAGTTGACAAAAACATTCAGTACTTC,CASSLAGLVDKNIQYF
NA,TRBJ1-5,NA,TRBV4-1,TGCGCCAGCGATCCCCAGGGGCTGGGCAATCAGCCCCAGCATTTT,CASDPQGLGNQPQHF
TRBD2,TRBJ2-1,few,TRBV18,TGTGCCAGCTCAACGGGGACTAGTCAGTTCTTC,CASSTGTSQFF
NA,TRBJ1-1,few,TRBV30,TGTGCCTGGAGCCGACATTATCGGGGGTTTGAAGCTTTCTTT,CAWSRHYRGFEAFF
NA,TRBJ2-7,NA,TRBV5-4,TGTGCCAGCAGCTTCACCTACGAGCAGTACTTC,CASSFTYEQYF
NA,TRBJ1-2,NA,TRBV14,TGTGCCAGCACCAAACAGGGTAACTATGGCTACACCTTC,CASTKQGNYGYTF
TRBD1,TRBJ2-5,few,TRBV7-2,TGTGCCAGCAGCCCGGACAGGGCCTACGAGAAGCAGTACTTC,CASSPDRAYEKQYF
NA,TRBJ1-1,NA,TRBV7-6,TGTGCCAGCAGCTTAGCGGGCCGAGGGAGGACTGAAGCTTTCTTT,CASSLAGRGRTEAFF
NA,TRBJ2-1,few,TRBV5-1,TGCGCCAGCAGCTTGCTGGCGCGGGACAATGAGCAGTTCTTC,CASSLLARDNEQFF
TRBD2,TRBJ2-7,NA,TRBV29-1,TGCAGCGTTGAAGATCTCGGGAGGGCCGGCTCCGAGCAGTACTTC,CSVEDLGRAGSEQYF
TRBD1,TRBJ1-2,NA,TRBV7-2,TGTGCCAGCAGCTTAGCGGGACAGGGGAACTATGGCTACACCTTC,CASSLAGQGNYGYTF
NA,TRBJ2-7,NA,TRBV19,TGTGCCAGTAGTGTACAGATTCACTACGAGCAGTACTTC,CASSVQIHYEQYF
NA,TRBJ2-3,NA,TRBV6-1,TGTGCCAGCAGTGCTCGTCTCACAGATACGCAGTATTTT,CASSARLTDTQYF
TRBD1,TRBJ1-6,few,TRBV27,TGTGCCAGTGATCACCCGGGACAGGGGGATCACACCGGCTATAATTCACCCCTCCACTTT,CASDHPGQGDHTGYNSPLHF
TRBD1,TRBJ2-4,NA,TRBV28,TGTGCCAGCAGTCCTATCTGGACAGGGTCGGCCAAAAACATTCAGTACTTC,CASSPIWTGSAKNIQYF
TRBD1,TRBJ2-5,NA,TRBV7-8,TGTGCCAGCAGCTTAGAGAAGGGACAGGCCCTCCAAGAGACCCAGTACTTC,CASSLEKGQALQETQYF
NA,TRBJ2-7,few,TRBV4-3,TGCGCCAGCAGCCAAGACTTCCGGTACGAGCAGTACTTC,CASSQDFRYEQYF
TRBD1,TRBJ2-7,NA,TRBV6-1,TGTGCCAGCAACAGACAGGGGAGCTCCTACGAGCAGTACTTC,CASNRQGSSYEQYF
NA,TRBJ2-3,NA,TRBV4-2,TGTGCCAGCAGCCAAGAGGAGCGCCTATGGGGCTCAGGGTTGGGCACAGATACGCAGTATTTT,CASSQEERLWGSGLGTDTQYF
TRBD2,TRBJ2-1,NA,TRBV7-9,TGTGCCAGCAGCTTTTTGAGGGGGGTAGCGGGAACCAATGAGCAGTTCTTC,CASSFLRGVAGTNEQFF
TRBD1,TRBJ1-2,few,TRBV19,TGTGCCAGTAGGCGGGACAGGGGAAACTATGGCTACACCTTC,CASRRDRGNYGYTF
NA,TRBJ2-7,NA,TRBV10-3,TGTGCCATCCAGGGAAACAGGGAGAACTACGAGCAGTACTTC,CAIQGNRENYEQYF
NA,TRBJ2-1,NA,TRBV27,TGTGCCAGCAGCACTCCGGGACTCCAAAGCTCCTACAATGAGCAGTTCTTC,CASSTPGLQSSYNEQFF
NA,TRBJ1-1,NA,TRBV15,TGTGCCACCAGCAGAGAACAGGCCCTGAACACTGAAGCTTTCTTT,CATSREQALNTEAFF
NA,TRBJ2-7,few,TRBV5-1,TGCGCCAGCAGCGCCGGCCAGGGGAACGAGCAGTACTTC,CASSAGQGNEQYF
NA,TRBJ2-4,NA,TRBV19,TGTGCCAGTACCTCGGGACTCAGAGCCAAAAACATTCAGTACTTC,CASTSGLRAKNIQYF
NA,TRBJ2-7,few,TRBV7-8,TGTGCCAGCAGTTCCCCGGGACAAATTACCTACGAGCAGTACTTC,CASSSPGQITYEQYF
NA,TRBJ2-2,NA,TRBV18,TGTGCCAGCTCACCACTCGACTCCACCGGGGAGCTGTTTTTT,CASSPLDSTGELFF
NA,TRBJ2-7,NA,TRBV6-1,TGTGCCAGCACCGTCACGGGGAACGAGCAGTACTTC,CASTVTGNEQYF
TRBD2,TRBJ2-7,NA,TRBV18,TGTGCCAGCTCACCAAGGGGAGGGTACGAGCAGTACTTC,CASSPRGGYEQYF
TRBD2,TRBJ2-1,NA,TRBV4-2,TGTGCCAGCAGCCAAGAGGGAATAGCGGGGGGCGGTGAGCAGTTCTTC,CASSQEGIAGGGEQFF
NA,TRBJ1-2,once,TRBV10-3,TGTGCCATCAGTGAGTCCCAGGGTATGGGCTACACCTTC,CAISESQGMGYTF
NA,TRBJ2-3,NA,TRBV18,TGTGCCAGCTCACCGGCAGGCCTTAACACAGATACGCAGTATTTT,CASSPAGLNTDTQYF
NA,TRBJ1-6,NA,TRBV5-1,TGCGCCAGCAGCTTGGTCGCGGGGATCCTAAATTCACCCCTCCACTTT,CASSLVAGILNSPLHF
NA,TRBJ1-2,NA,TRBV7-9,TGTGCCAGCAGCTTCGCGGGACCTAACTATGGCTACACCTTC,CASSFAGPNYGYTF